The present T cell receptor (beta chain) was sequenced within a study of T cells in Graves' hyperthyroidism and ophthalmopathy. This clonotype was seen at least ten times. Its antigen is still unknown. Findings and caveats of the study: Model predictions of ophthalmopathy came a median 6.5 months before onset.

The TCR beta CDR3 regions underwent amplification using RNA transcripts as the source. When the TCR CDR3 underwent first-round RT-PCR, the HTBI primer set was used. One entry per CDR3 protein results from TCRdb running MiXCR on the multiplex PCR reads. The sample shows around 600,000 distinct CDR3 sequences, 14% of them seen only once. The CDR3 consists of 13 residues. Germline lookup yields CDR1 KGHSH and CDR2 LQKENI. Trimming removed 2 bases at V and 9 bases at J, with 11 bases between. Sequencing was done on a sample of blood. The sequence derives from a woman aged 50 to 60 with Graves' ophthalmopathy. This rearrangement joins TRBV18 to TRBJ2-1; no clear D. The CDR3 here is CASSPRSDLEQFF. In DNA form, the CDR3 reads TGTGCCAGCTCACCAAGGTCAGACCTTGAGCAGTTCTTC. Complete variable domain (other parts from reference TRBV18 and TRBJ2-1): NAGVMQNPRHLVRRRGQEARLRCSPMKGHSHVYWYRQLPEEGLKFMVYLQKENIIDESGMPKERFSAEFPKEGPSILRIQQVVRGDSAAYFCASSPRSDLEQFFGPGTRLTVL.